This T cell receptor beta chain was observed in a study of blood T cell repertoires in COVID-19. Across the whole study: The United States, Italy and Spain were the sources of the acute and convalescent COVID-19 samples.

The CDR3 sequence is 15 residues long. After removal of 5 bases from V and 4 bases from J, the junction contained 10 bases not matched to a gene. CDR1 and CDR2 (germline): SGHNT, YYREEE (reference sequence). This study enrolled people aged 18 to 89 from approximately 25 US geographic areas. Cohorts were assigned according to the clinical history that participants reported. Original processing methods: Reference gene primer amplification gave nucleated cell count estimates. Assay used: immunoSEQ multiplex PCR; TCRdb lists only in-frame clones, some missing. The DNA was the basis for D and trimming; V, J and clone size are from that table. The table includes a few hundred thousand clones, 85% to 90% detected once.

The source is a woman aged 18 to 35 who had recovered from COVID-19. The sequencing input was PBMCs or T cells enriched from blood (not recorded which). V gene TRBV5-4 combines with J gene TRBJ1-1; 8 nucleotides align to TRBD1. Here the CDR3 DNA reads TGTGCCAGCAGTACAGGGGGGGACGCGGGCACTGAAGCTTTCTTT. Translated: CASSTGGDAGTEAFF. Together with reference TRBV5-4 and TRBJ1-1, the CDR3 gives the full variable domain: ETGVTQSPTHLIKTRGQQVTLRCSSQSGHNTVSWYQQALGQGPQFIFQYYREEENGRGNFPPRFSGLQFPNYSSELNVNALELDDSALYLCASSTGGDAGTEAFFGQGTRLTVV.